One and the same sample provided the 12 T cell receptor beta chains below, sequenced in a study of Ad26.COV2.S vaccination and SARS-CoV-2 variants. Repertoires were generated with immunoSEQ multiplex PCR, while TCRdb's copy carries only in-frame clones and drops some. In the table there are about 250,000 clones, approximately 90% of which are singletons. As to treatment: roughly 18 received Ad26.COV2.S at low or high dose, single or two shots; about 5 received placebo; per-sample allocation not given. Each sample was drawn 63 days after the first injection (of vaccine or placebo). Source: peripheral blood, taken in a trial of Ad26.COV2.S vaccine versus placebo. These receptors all stem from a person between 18 and 60 years old who received the Ad26.COV2.S COVID-19 vaccine or a placebo.

This sequence joins TRBV4-3 and TRBJ1-1; D uncertain. CDR3 size: 15 residues. Germline CDR1 LGHNA, CDR2 YSLEER. V lost 4 bases to trimming and J lost 1 base, with 13 bases between them. CDR3 amino acids: CASSRVTWANTEAFF. CDR3 sequence (DNA): TGCGCCAGCAGCCGCGTGACATGGGCGAACACTGAAGCTTTCTTT.

This clone was seen just once. The chain links TRBV9 to TRBJ1-4; possible D gene TRBD1, 5 bases. The V end lost 0 bases, the J end lost 7 bases, and 16 bases lay between the germline ends. The CDR3 consists of 16 residues. CDR1 and CDR2 from the germline V gene are SGDLS and YYNGEE. The CDR3 loop reads CASSVAGKPGGEKLFF. CDR3 nucleotide sequence: TGTGCCAGCAGCGTAGCAGGGAAACCCGGGGGTGAAAAACTGTTTTTT.

CDR3 loop: CASSSWTKFLYNEQFF. The CDR3 DNA reads TGTGCCAGCAGTTCGTGGACTAAATTTCTCTACAATGAGCAGTTCTTC. The V and J genes are TRBV5-5 and TRBJ2-1, with D perhaps matching TRBD2 (6 bases). This CDR3 comprises 16 residues. V was cut by 5 bases and J by 3 bases, with 18 bases left in between. The germline CDR1 and CDR2 sequences are SGHKS and YYEKEE (reference sequence).

V and J are TRBV11-3 and TRBJ2-5; TRBD2 agrees at 7 bases. Germline CDR1 SGHNT, CDR2 YENEEA. V dropped 6 bases and J dropped 4; count of bases not matched to a gene: 11. The CDR3 is 15 amino acids. CDR3 amino acids: CASSLGGTRLETQYF. The CDR3 nucleotides are TGTGCCAGCAGTTTGGGGGGGACTCGTCTAGAGACCCAGTACTTC.

This clone was seen just once. The chain links TRBV24-1 to TRBJ2-1; 13 nucleotides agree with TRBD2. Germline lookup yields CDR1 KGHDR and CDR2 SFDVKD. V was pared by 9 bases and J by 8 bases, with 9 bases of the junction left unmatched. The CDR3 totals 15 residues. CDR3 nucleotides: TGTGCCACCGGGATAGGACTAGCGGGAGTGGATGAGCAGTTCTTC. Translation gives CATGIGLAGVDEQFF.

The table lists this clone with many counts. This chain links TRBV19 with TRBJ2-2; 8 nucleotides align to TRBD1. Germline lookup yields CDR1 LNHDA and CDR2 SQIVND (reference sequence). The CDR3 runs to 18 residues. V lost 4 bases, J lost 8 bases, and 18 bases stayed unmatched. The CDR3: CASSTPWAGGDLVGELFF. In DNA, the CDR3 is TGTGCCAGTAGTACCCCCTGGGCAGGGGGCGACCTAGTTGGGGAGCTGTTTTTT.

The chain recombines TRBV7-8 with TRBJ2-2, with D tentatively TRBD2 (6 bases). This CDR3 region has 16 residues. The V end lost 1 base, the J end lost 4 bases, and 13 bases lay between the germline ends. CDR1 and CDR2 from the germline V gene are SGHVS and FQNEAQ. The CDR3 region has the DNA TGTGCCAGCAGCTTAGTGCGCGGGACGGGCACCGGGGAGCTGTTTTTT. This sequence encodes CASSLVRGTGTGELFF.

V is TRBV11-3 and J is TRBJ2-2, with no clear D. CDR1 SGHNT and CDR2 YENEEA come from the germline V gene. The CDR3 has 13 residues. Between the trimmed V and J ends, which lost 5 bases and 5 bases, there was a span of 9 bases. The CDR3 loop reads CASSPPSTGELFF. The CDR3 DNA follows: TGTGCCAGCAGCCCTCCATCGACCGGGGAGCTGTTTTTT.

The chain couples TRBV6-5 to TRBJ2-3, with D unclear. The CDR3 runs 12 residues. The germline gives CDR1 MNHEY, CDR2 SVGAGI. V was cut by 5 bases and J by 6 bases, with 9 bases left in between. The CDR3 protein is CASSTTADTQYF. CDR3 DNA: TGTGCCAGCAGTACGACGGCGGATACGCAGTATTTT.

This clone was seen a few times. V gene TRBV6-6 combines with J gene TRBJ1-4; D call uncertain. CDR1 MNHNY and CDR2 SVGAGI come from the germline V gene (reference sequence). V was shortened by 7 bases and J by 7 bases, with 16 bases between the two germline ends. The CDR3 has 14 residues. This CDR3 is CASKATGRPEKLFF. DNA of the CDR3: TGTGCCAGCAAGGCCACCGGGAGGCCTGAAAAACTGTTTTTT.

The chain recombines TRBV5-6 with TRBJ2-7; D assignment may be TRBD1 or TRBD2 (5 bases each). CDR3 length equals 13 residues. The V gene lost 4 bases and the J gene lost 1 base, with 9 bases spanning the gap. CDR1 is SGHDT and CDR2 is YYEEEE in the germline V gene. CDR3 DNA: TGTGCCAGCAGCCCGGGACGGTCCTACGAGCAGTACGTC. Translated, it gives CASSPGRSYEQYV.

The rearrangement joins TRBV15 to TRBJ2-5, with D perhaps matching TRBD2 (6 bases). The CDR3 spans 12 residues. V was trimmed by 0 bases and J by 10 bases, leaving 9 bases between them. CDR1 is LNHNV and CDR2 is YYDKDF in the germline V gene (reference sequence). The CDR3 spells CATSRDTTSQYF. As DNA, the CDR3 is TGTGCCACCAGCAGAGATACGACTAGCCAGTACTTC.